These 14 T cell receptor beta chains originate from one sample sequenced in a study of blood T cell repertoires in COVID-19. Repertoires were generated with immunoSEQ multiplex PCR, while TCRdb's copy carries only in-frame clones and drops some. The sample yields approximately 92,000 clones, around 88% seen once. Sample: peripheral blood. These receptors were taken from a woman aged 55-75 years with COVID-19, enrolled during active disease.

The rearrangement uses TRBV10-2 and TRBJ2-5, with D perhaps matching TRBD1 (5 bases). The CDR3 is 14 residues long. Germline V gene sequence: CDR1 WSHSY, CDR2 SAAADI. Trimming took off 7 bases at V and 0 bases at J, with 12 bases between the two ends. DNA for the CDR3: TGCGCCAGCACTGATCGACAGAACCAAGAGACCCAGTACTTC. As protein: CASTDRQNQETQYF.

This clone was recorded only once. This rearrangement joins TRBV7-2 to TRBJ2-7; the D gene is possibly TRBD2 (5 bases). V gave up 5 bases and J gave up 6 bases, with 11 bases separating them. There are 12 residues in the CDR3. Germline V CDR1 and CDR2: SGHTA, FQGNSA. CDR3 sequence reads: CASSMSEGEQYF. In nucleotides, the CDR3 is TGTGCCAGCAGCATGAGCGAGGGCGAGCAGTACTTC. Full variable domain (missing parts from reference TRBV7-2 and TRBJ2-7): GAGVSQSPSNKVTEKGKDVELRCDPISGHTALYWYRQSLGQGLEFLIYFQGNSAPDKSGLPSDRFSAERTGGSVSTLTIQRTQQEDSAVYLCASSMSEGEQYFGPGTRLTVT.

The CDR3 DNA sequence: TGTGCTAGTGGGGGGACAGCTAACTATGGCTACACCTTC. Protein product: CASGGTANYGYTF. The rearrangement links TRBV12-5 to TRBJ1-2, with TRBD1 identical over 7 bases. Trimming cost V 6 bases and J 0 bases; bases outside gene matches: 1. The CDR3 covers 13 residues. Per germline, CDR1 LGHNT and CDR2 FRNRAP. Variable domain in full (rest from reference TRBV12-5 and TRBJ1-2): DARVTQTPRHKVTEMGQEVTMRCQPILGHNTVFWYRQTMMQGLELLAYFRNRAPLDDSGMPKDRFSAEMPDATLATLKIQPSEPRDSAVYFCASGGTANYGYTFGSGTRLTVV.

The chain carries TRBV10-3 and TRBJ1-1; D is uncertain. Germline V gives CDR1 ENHRY, CDR2 SYGVKD. V was trimmed by 3 bases and J by 0 bases, leaving 11 bases between them. The CDR3 runs 15 residues. The CDR3 nucleotides read TGTGCCATCAGTGACCGGGGAGGGCTGAACACTGAAGCTTTCTTT. Translating it yields CAISDRGGLNTEAFF.

The V gene is TRBV6-5, the J gene TRBJ1-1; 9 nucleotides agree with TRBD1. There are 13 residues in the CDR3. Looked up from germline, CDR1 is MNHEY and CDR2 is SVGAGI. The J segment lost 11 bases and the V segment lost 3 bases, leaving 7 bases of the junction unmatched. CDR3 bases: TGTGCCAGCAGTTATCCGACAGGGGGAACGGCTTTCTTT. This translates into CASSYPTGGTAFF.

The CDR3 sequence: CASSMRLNQPQHF. The CDR3 DNA reads TGTGCCAGTAGTATGCGGTTAAATCAGCCCCAGCATTTT. The chain couples TRBV19 to TRBJ1-5; D gene ambiguous. Germline-derived CDR1 and CDR2 are LNHDA and SQIVND (reference sequence). Trimming took off 3 bases at V and 4 bases at J, with 7 bases between the two ends. The CDR3 covers 13 residues.

The chain employs TRBV5-8 and TRBJ1-6, with a weak D call TRBD1 (6 bases). Trimming shortened V by 6 bases and J by 13 bases, and 20 bases separated the two germline ends. CDR3 size: 14 residues. Germline V gene sequence: CDR1 SGHTS, CDR2 YDEGEE. In DNA, the CDR3 is TGTGCCAGCATCACCCGGACAGCCACCTCGCCCCTCCACTTT. This sequence encodes CASITRTATSPLHF.

This sequence joins TRBV9 and TRBJ2-1, with 13 bases lining up with TRBD2. The J segment lost 7 bases and the V segment lost 5 bases, leaving 6 bases of the junction unmatched. Per the germline V gene, CDR1 is SGDLS and CDR2 is YYNGEE. The CDR3 extends over 15 amino acids. The CDR3 sequence: CASSPGLAGRNEQFF. CDR3 nucleotides: TGTGCCAGCAGTCCGGGACTAGCGGGGAGAAATGAGCAGTTCTTC.

The chain combines TRBV3-1 (or the pseudogene TRBV3-2) with TRBJ1-1; possible D gene TRBD1, 5 bases. The V end was cut by 3 bases, the J end by 2 bases, with 13 bases between. Germline V CDR1 and CDR2: LGHDT, YNNKEL (reference sequence). CDR3 length: 15 amino acids. The CDR3 reads CASSHLGQKNTEAFF. CDR3 bases: TGTGCCAGCAGCCATTTGGGGCAGAAAAACACTGAAGCTTTCTTT.

This clone was detected only once. The gene calls are TRBV6-2 or TRBV6-3 and TRBJ1-5; 9 bases are shared with TRBD1. From germline, CDR1 is MNHEY and CDR2 SVGEGT. The CDR3 has 18 residues. V lost 2 bases, J lost 0 bases, and 8 bases stayed unmatched. CDR3 region: CASSYRTGDDYSNQPQHF. In DNA, the CDR3 is TGTGCCAGCAGTTACCGGACAGGGGACGACTATAGCAATCAGCCCCAGCATTTT.

The gene calls are TRBV30 and TRBJ1-3; D ambiguous. CDR3 size: 14 residues. The V end lost 4 bases, the J end lost 2 bases, and 12 bases lay between the germline ends. Germline V gives CDR1 GTSNPN, CDR2 SVGIG (reference sequence). The CDR3 is CAWTKREAGNTIYF. The CDR3 DNA is TGTGCCTGGACCAAAAGGGAGGCTGGAAACACCATATATTTT.

This clone was recorded a few times. The chain joins TRBV6-5 to TRBJ1-1; maybe TRBD1 (5 bases). CDR3 size: 14 residues. Germline CDR1 MNHEY, CDR2 SVGAGI. With 2 bases removed from V and 4 bases from J, the gap between germline ends came to 11 bases. CDR3 sequence reads: CASSYLGVATEAFF. In DNA, the CDR3 is TGTGCCAGCAGTTACCTAGGGGTAGCCACTGAAGCTTTCTTT.

This chain connects TRBV6-1 to TRBJ2-3, with 10 bases that match TRBD2. There are 14 residues in the CDR3. With 2 bases clipped from V and 4 bases from J, the junction kept 0 bases outside the gene matches. Per the germline V gene, CDR1 is MNHNS and CDR2 is SASEGT. CDR3 loop: CASSESGGADTQYF. CDR3 sequence (DNA): TGTGCCAGCAGTGAAAGCGGGGGGGCAGATACGCAGTATTTT.

The V and J genes are TRBV2 and TRBJ2-3; 8 bases fit TRBD1. V shed 7 bases and J 5 bases; nucleotides not matched to a gene: 8. Germline V gives CDR1 SNHLY, CDR2 FYNNEI. The CDR3 has 14 amino acids. CDR3 protein: CASKGRGPGDTQYF. The CDR3 DNA is TGTGCCAGCAAGGGCAGGGGGCCGGGAGATACGCAGTATTTT. The full variable domain, its missing parts supplied by reference TRBV2 and TRBJ2-3, is EPEVTQTPSHQVTQMGQEVILRCVPISNHLYFYWYRQILGQKVEFLVSFYNNEISEKSEIFDDQFSVERPDGSNFTLKIRSTKLEDSAMYFCASKGRGPGDTQYFGPGTRLTVL.